This record covers a single T cell receptor beta chain. The authors ran a second PCR of roughly 6 to 12 cycles using a sample-barcoded 5' primer and a J-beta primer mix. MiXCR, run by TCRdb on the 5' RACE reads, gives a single entry per CDR3 protein. Altogether approximately 800,000 distinct CDR3 sequences are present, more than 20% being singletons, with the ten largest covering under 4.5%. Per the germline V gene, CDR1 is MDHEN and CDR2 is SYDVKM. Trimming took 3 bases from V and 0 from J; bases not matched to a gene: 17. CDR3 size: 20 residues. This specimen belongs to a study of blood T cells in healthy people across ages. The data also belong to a second study, concerning T cells of mothers and their children. Per that paper: Primer M1S, used in the second PCR, introduced sample barcodes and 2-4 random nucleotides.

V is TRBV28 and J is TRBJ2-4; 7 bases align to TRBD1. This clonotype was obtained from a boy aged 5-17 years in good health. Sequencing used blood. The CDR3 nucleotides are TGTGCCAGCAGTTTTCGAGGACAGGATCCATACCGAGTAGCCAAAAACATTCAGTACTTC. This sequence encodes CASSFRGQDPYRVAKNIQYF.